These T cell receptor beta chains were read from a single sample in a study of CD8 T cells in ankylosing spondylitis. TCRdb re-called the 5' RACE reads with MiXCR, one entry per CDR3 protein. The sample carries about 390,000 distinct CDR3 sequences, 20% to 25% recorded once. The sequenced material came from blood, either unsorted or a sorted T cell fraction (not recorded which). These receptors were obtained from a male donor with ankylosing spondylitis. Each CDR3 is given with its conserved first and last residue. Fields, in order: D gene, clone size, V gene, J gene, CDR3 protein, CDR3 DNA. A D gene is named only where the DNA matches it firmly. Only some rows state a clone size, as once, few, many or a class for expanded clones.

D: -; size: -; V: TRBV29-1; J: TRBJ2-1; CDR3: CSVRDSPAGNEQFF; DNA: TGCAGCGTACGTGACTCGCCCGCTGGGAATGAGCAGTTCTTC
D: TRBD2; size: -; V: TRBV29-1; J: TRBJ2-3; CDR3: CSVLGLAGDGTDTQYF; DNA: TGCAGCGTTTTGGGATTAGCGGGAGACGGTACAGATACGCAGTATTTT
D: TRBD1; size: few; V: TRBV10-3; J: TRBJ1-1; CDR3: CAISEAGTGDSSFF; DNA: TGTGCCATCAGCGAGGCCGGGACAGGGGATTCGTCTTTCTTT
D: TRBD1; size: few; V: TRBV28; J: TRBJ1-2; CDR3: CASYLSRGQGYTF; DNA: TGTGCCAGCTACCTTAGCAGGGGGCAGGGCTACACCTTC
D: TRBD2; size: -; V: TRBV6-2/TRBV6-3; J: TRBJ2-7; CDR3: CASNTRLANYEQYF; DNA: TGTGCCAGCAACACGAGACTAGCAAACTACGAGCAGTACTTC
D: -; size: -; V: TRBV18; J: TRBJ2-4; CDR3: CASSENSGLIIQYF; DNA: TGTGCCAGCTCCGAGAACTCGGGGTTGATCATTCAGTACTTC
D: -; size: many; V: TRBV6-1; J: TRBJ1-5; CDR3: CASSELGRVGQPQHF; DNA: TGTGCCAGCAGTGAACTGGGACGGGTTGGTCAGCCCCAGCATTTT
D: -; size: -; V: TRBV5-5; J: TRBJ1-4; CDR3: CASRYRTDPTNEKLFF; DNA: TGTGCCAGCAGATACCGGACGGACCCAACTAATGAAAAACTGTTTTTT
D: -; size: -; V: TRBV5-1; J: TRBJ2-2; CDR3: CASQLSGARTGELFF; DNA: TGCGCCAGCCAACTGTCAGGTGCGAGAACCGGGGAGCTGTTTTTT
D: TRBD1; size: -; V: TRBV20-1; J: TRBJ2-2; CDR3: CSAQTGAGELFF; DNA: TGCAGTGCACAAACAGGGGCCGGGGAGCTGTTTTTT
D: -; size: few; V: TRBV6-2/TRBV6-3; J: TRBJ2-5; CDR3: CASRRFSGTQETQYF; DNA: TGTGCCAGCAGACGCTTCAGCGGCACCCAAGAGACCCAGTACTTC
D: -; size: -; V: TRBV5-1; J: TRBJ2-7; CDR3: CASSFIDSGYAQYF; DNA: TGCGCCAGCAGCTTCATAGACAGTGGGTATGCGCAGTACTTC
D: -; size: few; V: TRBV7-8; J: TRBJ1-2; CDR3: CASSRDVSYGYTF; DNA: TGTGCCAGCAGCCGGGACGTCTCTTATGGCTACACCTTC
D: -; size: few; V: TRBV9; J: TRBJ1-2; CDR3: CASSVGEGFLGYTF; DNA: TGTGCCAGCAGCGTAGGAGAGGGATTTTTGGGCTACACCTTC
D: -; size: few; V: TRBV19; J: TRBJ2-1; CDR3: CASSIRLSVGGEQFF; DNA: TGTGCCAGTAGTATACGACTATCGGTGGGGGGTGAGCAGTTCTTC
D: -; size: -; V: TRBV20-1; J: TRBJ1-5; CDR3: CSAAPGRNQPQHF; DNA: TGCAGTGCTGCCCCCGGGCGGAATCAGCCCCAGCATTTT
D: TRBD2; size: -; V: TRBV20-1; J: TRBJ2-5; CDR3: CSAIPGLRGETQYF; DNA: TGCAGTGCTATCCCGGGACTACGTGGGGAGACCCAGTACTTC
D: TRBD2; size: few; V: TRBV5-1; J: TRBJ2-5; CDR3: CASSAFSGRALETQYF; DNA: TGCGCCAGCAGCGCTTTCAGCGGGAGGGCCTTAGAGACCCAGTACTTC
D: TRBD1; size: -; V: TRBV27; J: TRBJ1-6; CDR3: CASRGRGLNSPLHF; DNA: TGTGCCAGCAGGGGCAGGGGGTTGAATTCACCCCTCCACTTT
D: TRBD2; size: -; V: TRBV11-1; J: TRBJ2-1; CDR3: CASSRTSGSLRDYNEQFF; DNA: TGTGCCAGCAGTCGGACTAGCGGGAGTTTGAGGGACTACAATGAGCAGTTCTTC
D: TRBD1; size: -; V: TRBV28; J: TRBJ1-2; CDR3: CASSLPTGGSRGYTF; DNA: TGTGCCAGCAGTTTACCGACAGGGGGAAGTCGGGGCTACACCTTC
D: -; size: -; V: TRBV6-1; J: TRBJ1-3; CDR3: CASRQRGTDGNTIYF; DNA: TGTGCCAGCAGACAGAGAGGGACGGATGGAAACACCATATATTTT
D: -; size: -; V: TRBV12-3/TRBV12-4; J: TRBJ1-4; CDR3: CASSLQGYNEKLFF; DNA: TGTGCCAGCAGTTTACAGGGCTATAATGAAAAACTGTTTTTT
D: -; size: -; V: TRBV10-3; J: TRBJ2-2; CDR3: CAIRASARANTGELFF; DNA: TGTGCCATCAGGGCGTCGGCCCGCGCGAACACCGGGGAGCTGTTTTTT
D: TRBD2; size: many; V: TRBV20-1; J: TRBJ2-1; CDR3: CSARDSGRASYNEQFF; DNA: TGCAGTGCTAGAGATAGCGGGAGGGCCTCCTACAATGAGCAGTTCTTC
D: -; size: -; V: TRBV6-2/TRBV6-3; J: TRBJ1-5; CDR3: CASQDTNQPQHF; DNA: TGTGCCAGCCAGGACACGAATCAGCCCCAGCATTTT